This T cell receptor (beta chain) appears in the sequencing data of a study of metastatic and nonmetastatic thyroid tumors. Study details: Repertoire comparison spanned blood and tumor or nodule tissue of malignant and benign thyroid patients. Study observations and caveats: Within blood and tumor, benign nodules reportedly had significantly lower TCR beta diversity than malignant thyroid tumors did.

This clone appeared many times. The antigen remains undetermined. Germline values: CDR1 MDHEN, CDR2 SYDVKM. This CDR3 has 13 amino acids. Trimming took 3 bases from V and 7 from J, leaving 12 bases between them. Prior to thyroid surgery, none of the patients had received any treatment. Per the original methods: In papillary thyroid cancer, a distant-metastasis classifier was built using CDR3 differences across clinicopathological groups. TCRdb re-processed the PCR reads through MiXCR. These V and J calls are TCRdb output, not the study's own analysis. The table shows 100,000 or so clones, with 15% occurring only once.

The sequencing input was blood. The chain carries TRBV28 and TRBJ2-5; D unclear. The source of this sequence is a female donor with papillary thyroid cancer or a benign thyroid nodule (not recorded which). Some clones in this sample may be carry-over from other donors' samples. The CDR3: CASSFEALGTQYF. DNA of the CDR3: TGTGCCAGCAGTTTTGAGGCTCTAGGGACCCAGTACTTC.